This is a list of T cell receptor beta chains from one sample in a study of shared clonotypes between healthy human individuals. Assay: immunoSEQ multiplex PCR; the TCRdb copy retains only in-frame clones and omits some. The sample has a few million clones; 93% are singletons. The sample taken for sequencing was naive CD8+ T cells from PBMCs. These receptor sequences come from a man between 18 and 29 years old in good health. Some clones in this sample may be carry-over from other donors' samples. CDR3s include the opening cysteine and the closing phenylalanine or tryptophan. D genes are given only for firm matches. Size is omitted from some rows. Given values are once, few, many or a class for expanded clones.

d_call	clone_size	v_call	j_call	cdr3_aa	cdr3_nt
NA	NA	TRBV7-5	TRBJ1-1	CARSLGVGGVDTEAFF	TGTGCCAGAAGCTTGGGGGTGGGAGGCGTGGACACTGAAGCTTTCTTT
NA	NA	TRBV28	TRBJ2-7	CASSFQSSYEQYF	TGTGCCAGCAGCTTTCAAAGCTCCTACGAGCAGTACTTC
NA	NA	TRBV9	TRBJ2-7	CASSEDHSLLYEQYF	TGTGCCAGCAGCGAAGACCACAGCCTTCTCTACGAGCAGTACTTC
TRBD2	NA	TRBV5-4	TRBJ2-7	CASSLVGGSYEQYF	TGTGCCAGCAGCTTGGTTGGCGGGAGCTACGAGCAGTACTTC
TRBD2	NA	TRBV14	TRBJ2-2	CASSQDLVRGLWTGELFF	TGTGCCAGCAGCCAAGATTTGGTGCGGGGGTTGTGGACCGGGGAGCTGTTTTTT
TRBD1	NA	TRBV29-1	TRBJ2-7	CSAVGTGRHEQYF	TGCAGCGCCGTGGGGACAGGCAGACACGAGCAGTACTTC
NA	once	TRBV5-6	TRBJ2-7	CASSLYVGGEQYF	TGTGCCAGCAGCTTATACGTCGGGGGCGAGCAGTACTTC
NA	NA	TRBV4-3	TRBJ2-7	CASSQRVYNAGTYEQYF	TGCGCCAGCAGCCAACGAGTATATAACGCAGGGACGTACGAGCAGTACTTC
TRBD2	NA	TRBV9	TRBJ2-3	CASSVGIVLAATDTQYF	TGTGCCAGCAGCGTAGGAATAGTACTAGCGGCCACAGATACGCAGTATTTT
TRBD2	NA	TRBV27	TRBJ2-7	CASSLLAGGSEQYF	TGTGCCAGCAGTTTATTAGCGGGAGGTTCCGAGCAGTACTTC
TRBD2	NA	TRBV5-5	TRBJ2-7	CASSQAGTSGRVGFYEQYF	TGTGCCAGCAGCCAAGCCGGGACTAGCGGGAGGGTTGGCTTTTACGAGCAGTACTTC
NA	once	TRBV5-5	TRBJ2-7	CASSLAGTEYEQYF	TGTGCCAGCAGCCTCGCCGGGACTGAGTACGAGCAGTACTTC
TRBD2	NA	TRBV6-1	TRBJ2-7	CASRGTSGVEQYF	TGTGCCAGCAGAGGGACTAGCGGGGTCGAGCAGTACTTC
TRBD2	NA	TRBV10-1	TRBJ2-2	CASSETAGAGELFF	TGCGCCAGCAGTGAGACGGCGGGGGCCGGGGAGCTGTTTTTT
NA	NA	TRBV30	TRBJ2-7	CAWSPSGPYEQYF	TGTGCCTGGAGTCCTTCGGGGCCCTACGAGCAGTACTTC
TRBD2	NA	TRBV7-9	TRBJ2-2	CASRPGSGGPNTGELFF	TGTGCCAGCAGACCAGGAAGCGGGGGTCCGAACACCGGGGAGCTGTTTTTT
NA	NA	TRBV28	TRBJ1-5	CASLGHLNQPQHF	TGTGCCAGTCTAGGACACCTAAATCAGCCCCAGCATTTT
NA	NA	TRBV28	TRBJ2-7	CASSPGSIYEQYF	TGTGCCAGCAGTCCGGGTAGTATCTACGAGCAGTACTTC
NA	NA	TRBV10-3	TRBJ2-7	CAISESAGKISSYEQYF	TGTGCCATCAGTGAGTCGGCAGGCAAAATAAGCTCCTACGAGCAGTACTTC
NA	NA	TRBV7-2	TRBJ1-1	CASSLGSEAFF	TGTGCCAGCAGCTTAGGTTCTGAAGCTTTCTTT
NA	NA	TRBV7-7	TRBJ2-7	CASSLDSSYEQYF	TGTGCCAGCAGCTTAGACAGCTCCTACGAGCAGTACTTC
TRBD2	NA	TRBV5-6	TRBJ2-7	CASSLAGGTYEQYF	TGTGCCAGCAGCTTAGCGGGGGGAACGTACGAGCAGTACTTC
NA	NA	TRBV6-1	TRBJ1-5	CASSALRVGQPQHF	TGTGCCAGCAGTGCACTCAGGGTAGGTCAGCCCCAGCATTTT
TRBD2	NA	TRBV27	TRBJ2-1	CASSLTSGTIYNEQFF	TGTGCCAGCAGTCTTACTAGCGGGACCATATACAATGAGCAGTTCTTC
NA	NA	TRBV15	TRBJ2-3	CATRALADTQYF	TGTGCCACCAGGGCTCTCGCAGATACGCAGTATTTT
TRBD1	few	TRBV11-2	TRBJ1-5	CASSYDRDLGNQPQHF	TGTGCCAGCAGCTACGACAGGGATCTCGGCAATCAGCCCCAGCATTTT
NA	NA	TRBV28	TRBJ1-4	CASSFPDEKLFF	TGTGCCAGCAGTTTTCCGGATGAAAAACTGTTTTTT
NA	few	TRBV4-3	TRBJ1-5	CASSQDRGQPQHF	TGCGCCAGCAGCCAAGATCGGGGTCAGCCCCAGCATTTT
NA	NA	TRBV7-3	TRBJ2-2	CASSQNSYPRQRLGSTGELFF	TGTGCCAGCAGTCAAAATTCCTACCCGAGGCAGAGGCTCGGGTCCACCGGGGAGCTGTTTTTT
NA	NA	TRBV6-5	TRBJ2-3	CASSYRVTDTQYF	TGTGCCAGCAGTTACCGGGTCACAGATACGCAGTATTTT
NA	NA	TRBV6-5	TRBJ2-5	CASSRLKGVEQYF	TGTGCCAGCAGCCGACTTAAAGGGGTTGAGCAGTACTTC
NA	NA	TRBV28	TRBJ1-2	CASSLGPEGGGYTF	TGTGCCAGCAGTCTGGGTCCCGAAGGCGGTGGCTACACCTTC
TRBD2	NA	TRBV9	TRBJ2-1	CASTPTSGRVGYEQFF	TGTGCCAGCACCCCGACTAGCGGGAGGGTTGGCTATGAGCAGTTCTTC
TRBD2	NA	TRBV18	TRBJ2-7	CASSHLADSGKYEQYF	TGTGCCAGCTCACACCTTGCGGATAGCGGGAAGTACGAGCAGTACTTC
NA	once	TRBV28	TRBJ1-2	CASSLKEDYRVTGGYTF	TGTGCCAGCAGTTTAAAGGAGGACTACAGGGTAACGGGCGGCTACACCTTC
NA	NA	TRBV28	TRBJ2-7	CASSALAESSYEQYF	TGTGCCAGCAGTGCATTAGCGGAGAGCTCCTACGAGCAGTACTTC
NA	NA	TRBV6-6	TRBJ2-3	CASSPRDTPTDTQYF	TGTGCCAGCAGTCCTCGGGACACCCCTACAGATACGCAGTATTTT
NA	NA	TRBV11-3	TRBJ2-7	CASSAGSLAGYEQYF	TGTGCCAGCAGCGCCGGGTCACTGGCGGGCTACGAGCAGTACTTC
NA	NA	TRBV12-5	TRBJ1-3	CASAWDSGNTIYF	TGTGCTAGTGCTTGGGACTCTGGAAACACCATATATTTT
NA	NA	TRBV18	TRBJ2-3	CASSSSRTDTQYF	TGTGCCAGCTCATCCTCCCGGACAGATACGCAGTATTTT
NA	NA	TRBV15	TRBJ2-1	CATSITGTGVDEQFF	TGTGCCACCAGCATTACAGGGACGGGAGTGGATGAGCAGTTCTTC
TRBD2	NA	TRBV4-1	TRBJ2-7	CASSKGTSGSVEQYF	TGCGCCAGCAGCAAAGGGACTAGCGGGAGCGTCGAGCAGTACTTC
NA	NA	TRBV28	TRBJ1-1	CASSFGATEAFF	TGTGCCAGCAGTTTCGGCGCGACGGAGGCTTTCTTT
NA	NA	TRBV27	TRBJ1-1	CASSLGSGTEAFF	TGTGCCAGCAGTTTGGGTTCGGGGACTGAAGCTTTCTTT
TRBD2	NA	TRBV27	TRBJ2-2	CASSLAGESGELFF	TGTGCCAGCAGTCTAGCGGGAGAATCCGGGGAGCTGTTTTTT
TRBD1	NA	TRBV6-1	TRBJ1-1	CASRYRDRVNTEAFF	TGTGCCAGCAGGTACCGGGACAGGGTGAACACTGAAGCTTTCTTT
NA	NA	TRBV27	TRBJ1-4	CASSLFGPAEKLFF	TGTGCCAGCAGTTTATTTGGGCCTGCGGAAAAACTGTTTTTT
NA	NA	TRBV10-1	TRBJ2-1	CASSDPGGAQFF	TGCGCCAGCAGTGACCCGGGCGGTGCGCAGTTCTTC
NA	NA	TRBV27	TRBJ1-5	CATTPGGSNQPQHF	TGTGCCACCACCCCCGGGGGGAGCAATCAGCCCCAGCATTTT
TRBD2	NA	TRBV6-1	TRBJ2-5	CASRIGRVRQETQYF	TGTGCCAGCAGGATTGGGAGGGTCAGGCAAGAGACCCAGTACTTC
NA	NA	TRBV6-1	TRBJ2-7	CASGRSSYEQYF	TGTGCCAGCGGTCGGTCCTCCTACGAGCAGTACTTC
TRBD1	NA	TRBV7-9	TRBJ2-2	CASSRLGTGNTGELFF	TGTGCCAGCAGCCGCCTCGGGACAGGGAACACCGGGGAGCTGTTTTTT
TRBD2	NA	TRBV29-1	TRBJ2-5	CSVDGLAGVGETQYF	TGCAGCGTTGATGGACTAGCGGGAGTTGGAGAGACCCAGTACTTC
NA	NA	TRBV2	TRBJ2-1	CASRQTGVGLAAYNEQFF	TGTGCCAGCAGACAGACAGGGGTAGGACTAGCAGCCTACAATGAGCAGTTCTTC
NA	NA	TRBV19	TRBJ1-5	CASSRVGFISNQPQHF	TGTGCCAGTAGTAGGGTAGGCTTTATTAGCAATCAGCCCCAGCATTTT
NA	NA	TRBV7-9	TRBJ2-2	CASSLSRGTGELFF	TGTGCCAGCAGCTTATCACGAGGCACCGGGGAGCTGTTTTTT
NA	NA	TRBV7-8	TRBJ2-2	CASSLGQPHINTGELFF	TGTGCCAGCAGCTTAGGGCAGCCTCATATCAACACCGGGGAGCTGTTTTTT